The 23 T cell receptor beta chains listed next were all sequenced from one sample in a study of early T cells in non-severe SARS-CoV-2 infection. TCRdb re-called the 5' RACE reads through MiXCR, storing one row per CDR3 protein. The sample gives 80,000 or so distinct CDR3 sequences, roughly 6% of which show up once; about 8% is in the top ten. The sample consisted of whole blood. These TCRs come from an adult who was a healthcare worker with PCR-confirmed SARS-CoV-2 infection or an uninfected control (not recorded which).

This clonotype was picked up many times. V usage is TRBV4-3 and J usage is TRBJ2-3; D might be TRBD2 (6 bases). The germline V and J ends were trimmed by 4 bases and 2 bases, with 13 bases remaining between them. The CDR3 consists of 15 residues. Germline CDR1 and CDR2: LGHNA and YSLEER. CDR3: CASSLPGLNTDTQYF. CDR3 DNA: TGCGCCAGCAGCCTACCGGGACTGAACACAGATACGCAGTATTTT.

The chain joins TRBV5-1 to TRBJ2-3; no clear D gene. V was shortened by 1 base and J by 4 bases, with 10 bases between the two germline ends. There are 14 residues in the CDR3. CDR1 is SGHRS, CDR2 YFSETQ, per germline. CDR3 amino acids: CASSLWQISDTQYF. The CDR3 DNA reads TGCGCCAGCAGCTTGTGGCAGATATCAGATACGCAGTATTTT.

This clonotype was seen many times. This chain joins TRBV29-1 and TRBJ2-3; perhaps TRBD1 as D (6 bases). V lost 6 bases to trimming and J lost 0 bases, with 22 bases between them. CDR1 and CDR2 (germline): SQVTM, ANQGSEA. CDR3 size: 17 residues. The CDR3 DNA follows: TGCAGCGTGACGACAGGCAACTATCTGGATAGCACAGATACGCAGTATTTT. It encodes CSVTTGNYLDSTDTQYF.

This clonotype was counted a few times. The V and J genes are TRBV7-6 and TRBJ2-1; TRBD2 agrees at 7 bases. The CDR3 contains 18 residues. CDR1 and CDR2 (germline): SGHVS, FNYEAQ. V lost 2 bases, J lost 2 bases, and 12 bases stayed unmatched. The CDR3 coding sequence is TGTGCCAGCAGCTTATACCTTGGGGGGGATAGCCCCTACAATGAGCAGTTCTTC. This encodes CASSLYLGGDSPYNEQFF. Complete variable domain (other parts from reference TRBV7-6 and TRBJ2-1): GAGVSQSPRYKVTKRGQDVALRCDPISGHVSLYWYRQALGQGPEFLTYFNYEAQQDKSGLPNDRFSAERPEGSISTLTIQRTEQRDSAMYRCASSLYLGGDSPYNEQFFGPGTRLTVL.

This clonotype was recorded at least ten times. This sequence joins TRBV7-2 and TRBJ2-7; 14 bases align to TRBD2. The V gene's germline CDR1 is SGHTA and CDR2 FQGNSA. The CDR3 spans 16 residues. The V segment lost 0 bases and the J segment 6 bases; nucleotides outside the gene matches: 4. The CDR3 region is CASSLAGGTSGSEQYF. CDR3 nucleotide sequence: TGTGCCAGCAGCTTAGCAGGGGGGACTAGCGGGAGCGAGCAGTACTTC.

This clonotype was counted only a few times. The chain recombines TRBV5-1 with TRBJ1-4, with 10 positions matching TRBD1. The CDR3 totals 15 residues. The V gene's germline CDR1 is SGHRS and CDR2 YFSETQ. The trim removed 5 bases at V and 3 bases at J, leaving 4 bases unmatched. The CDR3: CASRTGTGANEKLFF. The CDR3 region has the DNA TGCGCCAGCAGGACCGGGACAGGGGCTAATGAAAAACTGTTTTTT.

This clonotype came up many times. The chain joins TRBV11-2 to TRBJ2-1; D perhaps matches TRBD2 (7 bases). V lost 0 bases, J lost 10 bases, and 19 bases lay in between. CDR1 is SGHAT, CDR2 FQNNGV, per germline. The CDR3 is made up of 16 amino acids. CDR3 coding DNA: TGTGCCAGCAGCTTAGATCGGGCCGGGGGGCCTGGAGAGCAGTTCTTC. Its protein is CASSLDRAGGPGEQFF.

The genes are TRBV29-1 and TRBJ2-2; D may be TRBD1 (5 bases). Germline V gives CDR1 SQVTM, CDR2 ANQGSEA. The CDR3 spans 14 residues. V was clipped by 7 bases and J by 0 bases, with 12 bases between them. This CDR3 is CSGTTDANTGELFF. CDR3 coding DNA: TGCAGCGGTACGACAGACGCGAACACCGGGGAGCTGTTTTTT.

V gene TRBV12-3 or TRBV12-4 combines with J gene TRBJ1-1; no clear D. The CDR3 spans 15 residues. The V gene lost 3 bases and the J gene lost 4 bases, with 15 bases spanning the gap. CDR3 residues: CASSFSSGKGTEAFF. In DNA, the CDR3 is TGTGCCAGCAGTTTCAGCTCTGGGAAAGGCACTGAAGCTTTCTTT.

At least ten counts were recorded for this clonotype. The chain links TRBV2 to TRBJ2-7, with 8 positions matching TRBD1. Per the germline V gene, CDR1 is SNHLY and CDR2 is FYNNEI. V dropped 4 bases and J dropped 1; count of bases not matched to a gene: 6. The length of the CDR3 is 15 residues. As DNA, the CDR3 is TGTGCCAGCAGTGCCTCAGGGGGCCCATCCTACGAGCAGTACTTC. Translating gives CASSASGGPSYEQYF.

As for this clonotype: A read error is likely, as this CDR3 ends without the conserved phenylalanine or tryptophan. The V gene is TRBV18, the J gene TRBJ2-2; a possible D gene is TRBD1 (6 bases). The CDR3 runs to 15 residues. Germline V gene data show CDR1 as KGHSH and CDR2 as LQKENI. Deletions cut 3 bases from V and 3 bases from J, with 11 bases between. The CDR3 protein is CASSPDRKHTGELFS. The CDR3 DNA reads TGTGCCAGCTCACCCGACAGGAAACACACCGGGGAGCTGTTTTCT.

The chain couples TRBV11-2 to TRBJ2-2; D perhaps matches TRBD2 (7 bases). This CDR3 is built from 17 residues. Trimming left V 1 base short and J 6 bases short, with 18 bases between. Germline CDR1 reads SGHAT; CDR2 reads FQNNGV. The CDR3 reads CASSLVWVGGGAGELFF. CDR3 DNA sequence: TGTGCCAGCAGCTTAGTTTGGGTTGGCGGGGGCGCCGGGGAGCTGTTTTTT.

This clonotype was picked up many times. The chain is built from TRBV5-1 and TRBJ2-3, with TRBD2 as a possible D gene (6 bases). Germline lookup yields CDR1 SGHRS and CDR2 YFSETQ. This CDR3 is built from 15 residues. The V end lost 4 bases, the J end lost 0 bases, and 12 bases lay between the germline ends. Here the CDR3 DNA reads TGCGCCAGCAGCCCGCGGGACGACAGCACAGATACGCAGTATTTT. Translation gives CASSPRDDSTDTQYF.

This sequence joins TRBV10-3 and TRBJ2-3, with D possibly TRBD2 on 5 matching bases. In germline, CDR1 is ENHRY, CDR2 SYGVKD. Deletions cut 0 bases from V and 1 base from J, with 11 bases between. The CDR3 is 16 amino acids. The CDR3 sequence: CAISESSPEGTDTQYF. CDR3 DNA: TGTGCCATCAGTGAGTCGAGCCCGGAGGGCACAGATACGCAGTATTTT.

The chain recombines TRBV7-2 with TRBJ1-1; 7 positions match TRBD1. V dropped 3 bases and J dropped 4; count of bases not matched to a gene: 5. The CDR3 runs to 14 residues. CDR1 is SGHTA and CDR2 is FQGNSA in the germline V gene. The CDR3 protein is CASSFRQGSTEAFF. CDR3 nucleotides: TGTGCCAGCAGCTTTAGACAGGGTTCCACTGAAGCTTTCTTT.

This clonotype was recorded many times. The rearrangement links TRBV18 to TRBJ2-3; D remains ambiguous. Germline-derived CDR1 and CDR2 are KGHSH and LQKENI. The CDR3 totals 13 residues. V dropped 1 base and J dropped 2 bases, with 4 bases sitting between them. CDR3 amino acids: CASSPQITDTQYF. CDR3 DNA: TGTGCCAGCTCACCACAGATCACAGATACGCAGTATTTT. The variable domain in full, with the rest retrieved from reference TRBV18 and TRBJ2-3, is NAGVMQNPRHLVRRRGQEARLRCSPMKGHSHVYWYRQLPEEGLKFMVYLQKENIIDESGMPKERFSAEFPKEGPSILRIQQVVRGDSAAYFCASSPQITDTQYFGPGTRLTVL.

The J gene is TRBJ2-7, the V gene TRBV10-3; TRBD1 might be the D (5 bases). CDR3 length: 11 residues. V was cut by 7 bases and J by 4 bases, with 8 bases left in between. The V gene's germline CDR1 is ENHRY and CDR2 SYGVKD. This chain's CDR3 is CAIKGEYEQYF. The CDR3, as DNA: TGTGCCATCAAAGGGGAATACGAGCAGTACTTC.

The V call is TRBV7-6, the J call TRBJ2-7, with D perhaps assigned TRBD1 or TRBD2 (5 bases each). V lost 1 base to trimming and J lost 0 bases, with 10 bases between them. Germline V gene sequence: CDR1 SGHVS, CDR2 FNYEAQ. The CDR3 runs to 15 residues. This CDR3 is CASSLGRESSYEQYF. In DNA, the CDR3 is TGTGCCAGCAGCTTAGGCAGGGAGAGCTCCTACGAGCAGTACTTC.

The J gene is TRBJ2-1, the V gene TRBV20-1; TRBD2 agrees at 7 bases. The CDR3 is 14 amino acids. V lost 3 bases and J lost 5; bases outside the gene matches: 7. Germline loops: CDR1 DFQATT, CDR2 SNEGSKA (reference sequence). DNA for the CDR3: TGCAGTGCTAGCATCCAGCGGGGAAACAATGAGCAGTTCTTC. Its translation: CSASIQRGNNEQFF.

This clonotype was detected many times. The J gene is TRBJ1-6, the V gene TRBV4-2; D gene ambiguous. The ends were cut back, 1 base at V and 5 bases at J, with 12 bases in the middle. The CDR3 runs to 16 residues. Germline CDR1 and CDR2: LGHNA and YNFKEQ. CDR3 amino acids: CASSQAEGYDNSPLHF. CDR3 sequence (DNA): TGTGCCAGCAGCCAAGCGGAAGGGTATGATAATTCACCCCTCCACTTT.

This clonotype was seen more than once but under ten times. DNA of the CDR3: TGCAGCGTTGAAGAGGCGGCAAAAGCTTTCTTT. This codes for CSVEEAAKAFF. V gene TRBV29-1 combines with J gene TRBJ1-1; no reliable D call. Germline-derived CDR1 and CDR2 are SQVTM and ANQGSEA. V lost 0 bases, J lost 9 bases, and 8 bases lay in between. This CDR3 comprises 11 residues.

This clonotype was seen many times. The V and J genes are TRBV12-3 or TRBV12-4 and TRBJ2-7; 8 bases are a match to TRBD2. With V trimmed by 3 bases and J by 3 bases, 13 bases remained unmatched. The CDR3 length is 17 residues. The CDR3 loop reads CASSFPVSGTLVYEQYF. The CDR3 coding sequence is TGTGCCAGCAGTTTCCCAGTTAGCGGGACCCTCGTCTACGAGCAGTACTTC.

With regard to this clonotype: A clone one base away is much larger, so this may be a read error. This likely comes from a read error, as the CDR3 has no conserved phenylalanine or tryptophan at its end. The chain links TRBV5-5 to TRBJ2-1, with D perhaps being TRBD1 or TRBD2 (5 bases each). The V gene's germline CDR1 is SGHKS and CDR2 YYEKEE (reference sequence). V shed 4 bases and J shed 8 bases, with 13 bases lying between them. The CDR3 spans 13 residues. CDR3 protein: CASSAERGHEQFS. The CDR3 DNA follows: TGTGCCAGCAGCGCGGAGAGGGGCCATGAGCAGTTCTCC.